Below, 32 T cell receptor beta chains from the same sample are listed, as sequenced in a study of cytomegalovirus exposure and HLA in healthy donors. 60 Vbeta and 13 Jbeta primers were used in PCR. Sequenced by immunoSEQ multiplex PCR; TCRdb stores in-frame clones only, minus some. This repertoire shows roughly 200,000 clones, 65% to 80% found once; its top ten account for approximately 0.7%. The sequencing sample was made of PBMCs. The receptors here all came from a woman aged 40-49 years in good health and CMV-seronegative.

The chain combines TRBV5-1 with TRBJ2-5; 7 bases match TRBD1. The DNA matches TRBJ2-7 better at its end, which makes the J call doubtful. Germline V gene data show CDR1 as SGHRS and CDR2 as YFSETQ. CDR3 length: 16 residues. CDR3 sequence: CASSDTGTAMGGEQYF. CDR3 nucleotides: TGCGCCAGCAGCGACACCGGGACAGCGATGGGCGGCGAGCAGTACTTC.

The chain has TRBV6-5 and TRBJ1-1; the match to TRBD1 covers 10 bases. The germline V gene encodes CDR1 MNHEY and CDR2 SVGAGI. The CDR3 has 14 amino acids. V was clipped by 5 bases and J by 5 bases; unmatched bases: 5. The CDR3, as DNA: TGTGCCAGCAGTGTGAGGGACAGGGGAACTGAAGCTTTCTTT. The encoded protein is CASSVRDRGTEAFF.

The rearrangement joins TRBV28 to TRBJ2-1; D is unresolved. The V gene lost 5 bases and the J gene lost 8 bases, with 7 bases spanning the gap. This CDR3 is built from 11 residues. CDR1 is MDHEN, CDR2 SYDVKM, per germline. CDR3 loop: CASSLVDEQFF. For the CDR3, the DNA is TGTGCCAGCAGTCTAGTCGATGAGCAGTTCTTC.

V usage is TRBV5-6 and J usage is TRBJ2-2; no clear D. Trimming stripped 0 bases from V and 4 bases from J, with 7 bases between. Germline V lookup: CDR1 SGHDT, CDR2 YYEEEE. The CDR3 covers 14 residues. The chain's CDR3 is CASSLGDFTGELFF. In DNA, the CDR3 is TGTGCCAGCAGCTTGGGAGACTTCACCGGGGAGCTGTTTTTT.

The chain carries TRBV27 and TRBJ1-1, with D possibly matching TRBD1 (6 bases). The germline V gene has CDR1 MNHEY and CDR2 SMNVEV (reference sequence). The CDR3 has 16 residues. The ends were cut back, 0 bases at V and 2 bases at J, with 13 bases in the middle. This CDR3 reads CASSLSPRGANTEAFF. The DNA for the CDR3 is TGTGCCAGCAGTTTATCGCCCCGGGGGGCCAACACTGAAGCTTTCTTT.

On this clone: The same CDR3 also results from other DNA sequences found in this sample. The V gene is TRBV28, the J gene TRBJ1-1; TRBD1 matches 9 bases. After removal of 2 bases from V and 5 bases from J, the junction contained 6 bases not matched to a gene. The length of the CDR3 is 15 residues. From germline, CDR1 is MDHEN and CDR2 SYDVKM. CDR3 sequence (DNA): TGTGCCAGCAGTTTACGACAGGGGGGAACTACTGAAGCTTTCTTT. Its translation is CASSLRQGGTTEAFF.

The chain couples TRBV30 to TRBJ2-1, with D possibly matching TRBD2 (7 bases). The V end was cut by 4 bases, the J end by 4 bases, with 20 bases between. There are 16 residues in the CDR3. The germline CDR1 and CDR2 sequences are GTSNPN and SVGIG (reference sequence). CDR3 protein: CAWKGGRGRGYNEQFF. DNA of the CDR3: TGTGCCTGGAAGGGGGGGCGGGGCAGGGGATACAATGAGCAGTTCTTC.

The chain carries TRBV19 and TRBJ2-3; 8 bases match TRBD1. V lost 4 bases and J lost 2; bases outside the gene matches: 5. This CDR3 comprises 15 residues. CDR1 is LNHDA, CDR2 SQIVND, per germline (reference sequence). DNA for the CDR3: TGTGCCAGTAGTACCGGACAGGGATACACAGATACGCAGTATTTT. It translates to CASSTGQGYTDTQYF.

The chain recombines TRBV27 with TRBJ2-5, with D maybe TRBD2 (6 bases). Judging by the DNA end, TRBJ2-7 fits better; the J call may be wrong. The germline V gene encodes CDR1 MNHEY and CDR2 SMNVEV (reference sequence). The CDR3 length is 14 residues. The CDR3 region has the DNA TGTGCCAGCAGTCCCGGGACTCCCCACTACGAGCAGTACTTC. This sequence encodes CASSPGTPHYEQYF.

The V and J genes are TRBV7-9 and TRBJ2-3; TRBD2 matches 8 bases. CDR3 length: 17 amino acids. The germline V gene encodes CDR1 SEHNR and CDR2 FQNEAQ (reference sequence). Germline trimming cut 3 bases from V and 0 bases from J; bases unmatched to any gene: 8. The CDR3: CASSFWAGGTSTDTQYF. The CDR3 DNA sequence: TGTGCCAGCAGCTTCTGGGCGGGGGGAACTAGCACAGATACGCAGTATTTT.

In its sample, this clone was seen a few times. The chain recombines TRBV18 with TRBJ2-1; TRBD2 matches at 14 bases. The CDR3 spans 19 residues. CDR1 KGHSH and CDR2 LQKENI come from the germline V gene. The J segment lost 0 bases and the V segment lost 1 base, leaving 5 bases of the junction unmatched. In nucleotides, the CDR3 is TGTGCCAGCTCACCACGACTAGCGGGGGGGTTTAGCTCCTACAATGAGCAGTTCTTC. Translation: CASSPRLAGGFSSYNEQFF. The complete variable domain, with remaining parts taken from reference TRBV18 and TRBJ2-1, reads NAGVMQNPRHLVRRRGQEARLRCSPMKGHSHVYWYRQLPEEGLKFMVYLQKENIIDESGMPKERFSAEFPKEGPSILRIQQVVRGDSAAYFCASSPRLAGGFSSYNEQFFGPGTRLTVL.

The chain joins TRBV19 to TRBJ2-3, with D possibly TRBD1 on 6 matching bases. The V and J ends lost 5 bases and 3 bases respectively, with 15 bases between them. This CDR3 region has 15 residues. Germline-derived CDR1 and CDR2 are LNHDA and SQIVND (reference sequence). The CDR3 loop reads CASSPDRQGTDTQYF. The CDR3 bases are TGTGCCAGTAGTCCGGACCGCCAGGGGACAGATACGCAGTATTTT.

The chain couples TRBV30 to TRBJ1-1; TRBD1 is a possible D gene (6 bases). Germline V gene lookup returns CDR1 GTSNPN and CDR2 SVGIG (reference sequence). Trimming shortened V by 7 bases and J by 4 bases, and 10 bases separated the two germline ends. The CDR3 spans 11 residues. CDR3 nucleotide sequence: TGTGCCTCCCAGGGGTCCACTGAAGCTTTCTTT. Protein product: CASQGSTEAFF.

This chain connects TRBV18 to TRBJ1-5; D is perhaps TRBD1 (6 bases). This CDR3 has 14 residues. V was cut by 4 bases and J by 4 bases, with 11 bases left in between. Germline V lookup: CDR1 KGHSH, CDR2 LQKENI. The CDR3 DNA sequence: TGTGCCAGCTCACTCGAAACAGGGAATCAGCCCCAGCATTTT. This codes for CASSLETGNQPQHF.

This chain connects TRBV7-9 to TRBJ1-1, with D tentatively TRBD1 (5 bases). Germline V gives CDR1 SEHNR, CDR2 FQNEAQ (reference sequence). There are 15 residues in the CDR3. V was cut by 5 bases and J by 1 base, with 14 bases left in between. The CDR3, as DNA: TGTGCCAGCAGCCCCAGACAGAAAACGAACACTGAAGCTTTCTTT. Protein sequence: CASSPRQKTNTEAFF.

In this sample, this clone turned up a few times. The CDR3 reads CASSRQGTSGGDYNEQFF. CDR3 nucleotides: TGCGCCAGCAGCCGCCAGGGGACTAGCGGGGGGGATTACAATGAGCAGTTCTTC. The chain couples TRBV4-1 to TRBJ2-1; 16 positions match TRBD2. The CDR3 length is 18 residues. The ends lost 4 bases at V and 4 bases at J; junction bases unmatched: 7. CDR1 MGHRA and CDR2 YSYEKL come from the germline V gene.

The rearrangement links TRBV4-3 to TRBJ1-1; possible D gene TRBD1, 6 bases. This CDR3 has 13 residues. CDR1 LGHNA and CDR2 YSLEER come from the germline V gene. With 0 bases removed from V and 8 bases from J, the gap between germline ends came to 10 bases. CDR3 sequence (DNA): TGCGCCAGCAGCCAAGATCACAGGGTAGAAGCTTTCTTT. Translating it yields CASSQDHRVEAFF.

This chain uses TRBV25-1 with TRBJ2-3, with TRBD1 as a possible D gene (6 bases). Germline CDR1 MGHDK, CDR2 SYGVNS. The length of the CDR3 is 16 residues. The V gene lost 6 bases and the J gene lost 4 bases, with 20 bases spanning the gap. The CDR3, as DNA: TGTGCCAGCAGCTACGGACAGCCCTACCGCGCAGATACGCAGTATTTT. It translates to CASSYGQPYRADTQYF.

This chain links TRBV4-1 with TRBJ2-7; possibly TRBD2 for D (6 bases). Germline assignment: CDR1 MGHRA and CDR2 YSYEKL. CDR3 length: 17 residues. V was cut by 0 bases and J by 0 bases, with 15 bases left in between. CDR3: CASSQEGAGLTSYEQYF. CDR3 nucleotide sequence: TGCGCCAGCAGCCAAGAGGGTGCGGGACTTACCTCCTACGAGCAGTACTTC.

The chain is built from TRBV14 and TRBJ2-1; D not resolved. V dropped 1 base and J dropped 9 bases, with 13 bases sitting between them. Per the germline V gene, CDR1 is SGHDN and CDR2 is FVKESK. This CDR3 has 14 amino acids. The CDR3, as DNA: TGTGCCAGCAGCCAAGTGATGAGCATCGGTGAGCAGTTCTTC. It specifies CASSQVMSIGEQFF. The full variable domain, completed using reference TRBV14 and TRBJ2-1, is EAGVTQFPSHSVIEKGQTVTLRCDPISGHDNLYWYRRVMGKEIKFLLHFVKESKQDESGMPNNRFLAERTGGTYSTLKVQPAELEDSGVYFCASSQVMSIGEQFFGPGTRLTVL.

The CDR3 loop reads CASSPAGTLNTGELFF. DNA for the CDR3: TGTGCCAGCAGCCCGGCCGGGACATTGAACACCGGGGAGCTGTTTTTT. The chain employs TRBV4-2 and TRBJ2-2; D might be TRBD1 (6 bases). Between the trimmed V and J ends, which lost 4 bases and 1 base, there was a span of 13 bases. The length of the CDR3 is 16 residues. Looked up from germline, CDR1 is LGHNA and CDR2 is YNFKEQ.

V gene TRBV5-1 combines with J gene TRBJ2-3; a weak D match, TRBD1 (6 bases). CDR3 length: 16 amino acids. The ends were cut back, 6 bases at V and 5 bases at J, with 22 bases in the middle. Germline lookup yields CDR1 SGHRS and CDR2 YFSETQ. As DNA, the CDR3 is TGCGCCAGCAACCCACCCAGGGGACCGAGAAGAGATACGCAGTATTTT. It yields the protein CASNPPRGPRRDTQYF.

Here the CDR3 DNA reads TGCGCCAGCAGCTACCAGCAGGTCTCCTACGAGCAGTACTTC. Protein product: CASSYQQVSYEQYF. This chain joins TRBV4-1 and TRBJ2-7, with D unresolved. Germline-derived CDR1 and CDR2 are MGHRA and YSYEKL. The V end lost 5 bases, the J end lost 0 bases, and 11 bases lay between the germline ends. The CDR3 covers 14 residues.

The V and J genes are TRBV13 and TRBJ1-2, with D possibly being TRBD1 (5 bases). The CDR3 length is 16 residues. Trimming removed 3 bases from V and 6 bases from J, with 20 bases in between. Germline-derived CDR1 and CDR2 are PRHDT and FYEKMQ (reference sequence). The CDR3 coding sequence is TGTGCCAGCAGCTTCTCGAACGGACACACCACTGATGGCTACACCTTC. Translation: CASSFSNGHTTDGYTF.

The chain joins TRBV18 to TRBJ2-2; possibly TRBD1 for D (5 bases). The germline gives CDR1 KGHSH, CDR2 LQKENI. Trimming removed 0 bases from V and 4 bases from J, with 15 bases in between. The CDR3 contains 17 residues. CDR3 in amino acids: CASSPPMGQGGTGELFF. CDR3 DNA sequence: TGTGCCAGCTCACCACCGATGGGCCAGGGCGGCACCGGGGAGCTGTTTTTT.

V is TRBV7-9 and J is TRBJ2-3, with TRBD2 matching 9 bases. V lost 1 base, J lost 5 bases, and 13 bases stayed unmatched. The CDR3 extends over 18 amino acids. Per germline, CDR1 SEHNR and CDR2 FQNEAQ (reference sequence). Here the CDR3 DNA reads TGTGCCAGCAGCTTAGTGTCGCGGCTAGCGGGAACGGGAGATACGCAGTATTTT. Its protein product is CASSLVSRLAGTGDTQYF.

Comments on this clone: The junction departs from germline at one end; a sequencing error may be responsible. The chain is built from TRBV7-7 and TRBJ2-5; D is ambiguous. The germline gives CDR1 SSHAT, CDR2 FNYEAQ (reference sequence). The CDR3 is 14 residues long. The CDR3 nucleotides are TGTGCTAGCAGCGAGACTCCGGCCCAAGAGACCCAGTACTTC. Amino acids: CASSETPAQETQYF. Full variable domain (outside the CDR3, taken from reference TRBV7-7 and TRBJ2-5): GAGVSQSPRYKVTKRGQDVTLRCDPISSHATLYWYQQALGQGPEFLTYFNYEAQPDKSGLPSDRFSAERPEGSISTLTIQRTEQRDSAMYRCASSETPAQETQYFGPGTRLLVL.

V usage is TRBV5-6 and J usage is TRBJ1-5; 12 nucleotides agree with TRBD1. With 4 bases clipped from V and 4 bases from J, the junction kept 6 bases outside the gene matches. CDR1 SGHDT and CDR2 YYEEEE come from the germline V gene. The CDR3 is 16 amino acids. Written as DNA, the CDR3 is TGTGCCAGCAGCCGCGGGACAGGGGGCTCTAATCAGCCCCAGCATTTT. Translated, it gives CASSRGTGGSNQPQHF.

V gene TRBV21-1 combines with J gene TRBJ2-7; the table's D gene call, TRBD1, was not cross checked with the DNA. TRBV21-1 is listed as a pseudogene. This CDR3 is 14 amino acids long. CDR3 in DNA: TGTGCCAGCAGCTCGGACAGGGGAGCCTACGAGCAGTACTTC. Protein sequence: CASSSDRGAYEQYF.

The CDR3 bases are TGTGCCAGCAGTGAACAGGTTCTCACAGATACGCAGTATTTT. Its translation: CASSEQVLTDTQYF. This sequence joins TRBV6-5 and TRBJ2-3, with D perhaps TRBD1 (5 bases). There are 14 residues in the CDR3. The germline V and J ends were trimmed by 5 bases and 2 bases, with 11 bases remaining between them. Germline V gene data show CDR1 as MNHEY and CDR2 as SVGAGI.

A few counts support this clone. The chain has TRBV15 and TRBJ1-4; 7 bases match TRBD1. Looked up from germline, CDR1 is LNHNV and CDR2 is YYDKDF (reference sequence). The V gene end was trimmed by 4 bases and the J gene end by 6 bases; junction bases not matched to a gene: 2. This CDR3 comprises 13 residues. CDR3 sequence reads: CATSKGADEKLFF. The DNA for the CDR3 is TGTGCCACCAGCAAGGGGGCCGATGAAAAACTGTTTTTT.

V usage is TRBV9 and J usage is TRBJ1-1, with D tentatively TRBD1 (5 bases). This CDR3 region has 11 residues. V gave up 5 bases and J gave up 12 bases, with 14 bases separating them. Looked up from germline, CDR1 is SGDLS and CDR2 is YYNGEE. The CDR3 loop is CASRHQGTTFF. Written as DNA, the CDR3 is TGTGCCAGCAGGCACCAGGGTACAACTTTCTTT.